This T cell receptor beta chain was sequenced during a study of cytomegalovirus exposure and HLA in healthy donors. Study background: Assignment to the Caucasian-associated ancestry cluster applied to approximately 80% of the roughly 410 genotyped donors. Whole-study findings and limits: The authors enumerated under 200 TCR beta chains as linked to cytomegalovirus. In an earlier analysis, in some 500 donors, most V segments appeared productive either ~90% or ~30% of the time. Researchers reported in a later analysis that a missense DCLRE1C variant was tied to TCR beta V- and J-gene trimming.

Of note for this clone: Its specificity is unknown.

V was pared by 6 bases and J by 2 bases, with 2 bases of the junction left unmatched. Germline-derived CDR1 and CDR2 are SNHLY and FYNNEI. The CDR3 covers 14 residues. The PCR was carried out with 60 Vbeta primers and 13 Jbeta primers. Profiled with immunoSEQ multiplex PCR; TCRdb holds only in-frame clones, not every one. Among roughly 100,000 clones listed, 70% were seen once. This sequence originates from a middle-aged man in good health and CMV-seropositive. The source material was PBMCs. This chain joins TRBV2 and TRBJ2-1; TRBD1 matches at 9 bases. The DNA of the CDR3 is TGTGCCAGCAGGGGACAGGGCCCCTACAATGAGCAGTTCTTC. Translated: CASRGQGPYNEQFF. Drawing the rest from reference TRBV2 and TRBJ2-1, the complete variable domain is EPEVTQTPSHQVTQMGQEVILRCVPISNHLYFYWYRQILGQKVEFLVSFYNNEISEKSEIFDDQFSVERPDGSNFTLKIRSTKLEDSAMYFCASRGQGPYNEQFFGPGTRLTVL.